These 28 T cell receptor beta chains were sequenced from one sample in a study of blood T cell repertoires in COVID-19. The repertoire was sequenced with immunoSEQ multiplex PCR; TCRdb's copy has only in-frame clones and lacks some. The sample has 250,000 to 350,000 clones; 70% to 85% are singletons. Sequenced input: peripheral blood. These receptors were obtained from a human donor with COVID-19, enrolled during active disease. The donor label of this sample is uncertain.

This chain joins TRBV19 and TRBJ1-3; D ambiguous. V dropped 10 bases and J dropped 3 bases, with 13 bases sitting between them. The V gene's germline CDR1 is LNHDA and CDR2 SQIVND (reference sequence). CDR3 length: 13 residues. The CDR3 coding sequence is TGTGCCACTACACGGGGAGGTGGAAACACCATATATTTT. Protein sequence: CATTRGGGNTIYF.

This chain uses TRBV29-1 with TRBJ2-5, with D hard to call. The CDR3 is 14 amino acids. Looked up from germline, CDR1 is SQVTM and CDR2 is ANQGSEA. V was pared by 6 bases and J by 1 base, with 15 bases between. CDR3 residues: CSVPRGGSQETQYF. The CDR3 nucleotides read TGCAGCGTACCGCGTGGCGGAAGCCAAGAGACCCAGTACTTC.

The CDR3 coding sequence is TGTGCCAGCAGCTTTACAATCGCAACTAATGAAAAACTGTTTTTT. Translated: CASSFTIATNEKLFF. The chain is built from TRBV5-5 and TRBJ1-4; D ambiguous. The CDR3 has 15 amino acids. Between the trimmed V and J ends, which lost 2 bases and 0 bases, there was a span of 8 bases. CDR1 and CDR2 from the germline V gene are SGHKS and YYEKEE (reference sequence).

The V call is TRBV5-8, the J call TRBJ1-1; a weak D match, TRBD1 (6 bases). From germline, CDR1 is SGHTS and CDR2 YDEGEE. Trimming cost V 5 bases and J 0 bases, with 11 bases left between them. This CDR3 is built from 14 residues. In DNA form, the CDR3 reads TGTGCCAGCAGTTTGACAGGATTGAACACTGAAGCTTTCTTT. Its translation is CASSLTGLNTEAFF. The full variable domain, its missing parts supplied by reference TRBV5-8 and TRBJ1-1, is EAGVTQSPTHLIKTRGQQATLRCSPISGHTSVYWYQQALGLGLQFLLWYDEGEERNRGNFPPRFSGRQFPNYSSELNVNALELEDSALYLCASSLTGLNTEAFFGQGTRLTVV.

CDR3: CASSLLISSGSTDTQYF. CDR3 coding DNA: TGTGCCAGCAGCTTATTAATTTCTAGCGGGAGCACAGATACGCAGTATTTT. The chain combines TRBV7-9 with TRBJ2-3; 8 bases map to TRBD2. V lost 2 bases and J lost 0; bases outside the gene matches: 7. The V gene's germline CDR1 is SEHNR and CDR2 FQNEAQ (reference sequence). The CDR3 has 17 residues.

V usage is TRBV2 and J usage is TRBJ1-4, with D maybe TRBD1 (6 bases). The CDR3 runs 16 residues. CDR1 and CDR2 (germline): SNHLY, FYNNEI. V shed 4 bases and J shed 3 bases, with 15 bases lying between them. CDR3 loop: CASSVTPGESNEKLFF. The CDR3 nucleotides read TGTGCCAGCAGTGTGACACCAGGGGAGTCTAATGAAAAACTGTTTTTT.

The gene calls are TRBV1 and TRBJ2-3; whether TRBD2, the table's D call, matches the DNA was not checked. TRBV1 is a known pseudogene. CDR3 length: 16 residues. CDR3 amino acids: CTSSGTSVRATDTQYF. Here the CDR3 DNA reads TGCACCAGCAGCGGCACTAGCGTTCGTGCCACAGATACGCAGTATTTT.

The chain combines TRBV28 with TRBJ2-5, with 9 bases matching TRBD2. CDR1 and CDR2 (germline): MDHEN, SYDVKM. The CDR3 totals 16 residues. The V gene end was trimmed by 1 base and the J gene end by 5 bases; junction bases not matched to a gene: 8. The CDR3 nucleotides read TGTGCCAGCAGTTTATCGTTAGCGGGAGTTCGGGAGACCCAGTACTTC. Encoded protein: CASSLSLAGVRETQYF.

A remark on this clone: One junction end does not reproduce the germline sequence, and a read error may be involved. The CDR3 here is CASSEDRGRTF. CDR3 nucleotides: TGTGCCAGCAGCGAAGACAGGGGACGCACCTTC. This chain connects TRBV6-1 to TRBJ1-2; 8 bases map to TRBD1. CDR1 MNHNS and CDR2 SASEGT come from the germline V gene. This CDR3 region has 11 residues.

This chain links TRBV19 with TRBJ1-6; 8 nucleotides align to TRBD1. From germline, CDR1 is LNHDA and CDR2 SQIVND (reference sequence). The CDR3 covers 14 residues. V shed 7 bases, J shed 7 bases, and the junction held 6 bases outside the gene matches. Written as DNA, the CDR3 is TGTGCCAGTACCCCGACAGGGGAAAATTCACCCCTCCACTTT. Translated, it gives CASTPTGENSPLHF.

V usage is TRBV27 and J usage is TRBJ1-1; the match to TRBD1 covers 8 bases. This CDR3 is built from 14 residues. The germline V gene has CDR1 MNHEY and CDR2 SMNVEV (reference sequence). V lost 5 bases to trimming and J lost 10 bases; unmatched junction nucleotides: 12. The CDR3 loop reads CASSLKPGGAGAFF. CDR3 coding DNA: TGTGCCAGCAGTCTCAAACCAGGGGGCGCAGGAGCTTTCTTT.

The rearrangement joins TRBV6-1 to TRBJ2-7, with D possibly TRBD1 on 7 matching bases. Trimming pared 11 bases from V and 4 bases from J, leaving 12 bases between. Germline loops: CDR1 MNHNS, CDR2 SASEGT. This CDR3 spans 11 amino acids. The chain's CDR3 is CACAGGYEQYF. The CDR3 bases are TGTGCCTGCGCAGGGGGGTACGAGCAGTACTTC.

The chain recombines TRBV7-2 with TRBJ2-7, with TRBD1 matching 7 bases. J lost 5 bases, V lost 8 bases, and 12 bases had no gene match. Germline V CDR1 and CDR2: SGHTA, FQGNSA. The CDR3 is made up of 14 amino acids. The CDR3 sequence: CASRQTGVVDEQYF. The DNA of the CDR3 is TGTGCCAGCCGTCAAACAGGGGTAGTGGACGAGCAGTACTTC.

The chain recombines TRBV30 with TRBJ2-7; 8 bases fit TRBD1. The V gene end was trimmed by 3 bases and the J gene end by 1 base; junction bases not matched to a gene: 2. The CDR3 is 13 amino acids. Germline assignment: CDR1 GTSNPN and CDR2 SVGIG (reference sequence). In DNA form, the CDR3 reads TGTGCCTGGAGAGGGACAGGATCCTACGAGCAGTACTTC. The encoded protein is CAWRGTGSYEQYF.

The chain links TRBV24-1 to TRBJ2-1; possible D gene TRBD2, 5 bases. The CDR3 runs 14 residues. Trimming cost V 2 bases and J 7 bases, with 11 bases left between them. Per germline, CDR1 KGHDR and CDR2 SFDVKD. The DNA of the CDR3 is TGTGCCACCAGTGATTCTCAGCGGAGGAATGAGCAGTTCTTC. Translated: CATSDSQRRNEQFF.

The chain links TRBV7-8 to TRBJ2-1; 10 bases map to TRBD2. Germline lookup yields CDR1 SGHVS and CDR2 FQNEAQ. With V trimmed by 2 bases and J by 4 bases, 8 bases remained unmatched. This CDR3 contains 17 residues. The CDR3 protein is CASSLNFRTSGYNEQFF. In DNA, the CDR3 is TGTGCCAGCAGCTTAAATTTCCGGACTAGCGGATACAATGAGCAGTTCTTC.

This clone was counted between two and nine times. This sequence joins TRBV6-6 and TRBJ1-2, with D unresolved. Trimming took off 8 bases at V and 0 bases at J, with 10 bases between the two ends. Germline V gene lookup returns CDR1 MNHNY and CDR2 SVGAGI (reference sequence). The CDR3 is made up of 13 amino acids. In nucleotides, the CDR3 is TGTGCCAGCGAAGGCGGGACTAACTATGGCTACACCTTC. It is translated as CASEGGTNYGYTF.

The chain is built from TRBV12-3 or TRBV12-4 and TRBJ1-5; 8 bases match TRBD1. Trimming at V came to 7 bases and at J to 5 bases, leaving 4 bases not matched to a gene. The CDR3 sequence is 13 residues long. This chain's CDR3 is CASIGQGHQPQHF. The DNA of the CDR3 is TGTGCCAGCATAGGACAGGGACATCAGCCCCAGCATTTT.

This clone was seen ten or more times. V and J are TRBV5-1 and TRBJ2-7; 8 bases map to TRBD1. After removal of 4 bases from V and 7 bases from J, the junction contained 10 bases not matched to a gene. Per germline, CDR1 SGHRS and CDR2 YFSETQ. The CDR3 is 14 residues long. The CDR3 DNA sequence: TGCGCCAGCAGCGATACAGGGGGGCCTTGGGAGCAGTACTTC. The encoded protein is CASSDTGGPWEQYF.

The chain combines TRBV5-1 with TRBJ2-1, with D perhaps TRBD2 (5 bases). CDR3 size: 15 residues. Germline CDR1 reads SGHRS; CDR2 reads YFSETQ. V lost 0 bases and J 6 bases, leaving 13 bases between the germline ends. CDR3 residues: CASSLGGNEGNEQFF. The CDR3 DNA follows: TGCGCCAGCAGCTTGGGAGGGAATGAAGGCAATGAGCAGTTCTTC.

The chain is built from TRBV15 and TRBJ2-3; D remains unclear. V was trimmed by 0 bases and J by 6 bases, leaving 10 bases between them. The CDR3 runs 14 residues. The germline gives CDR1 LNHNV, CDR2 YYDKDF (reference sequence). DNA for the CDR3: TGTGCCACCAGCAGAGATAGCTATTTTGATACGCAGTATTTT. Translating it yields CATSRDSYFDTQYF.

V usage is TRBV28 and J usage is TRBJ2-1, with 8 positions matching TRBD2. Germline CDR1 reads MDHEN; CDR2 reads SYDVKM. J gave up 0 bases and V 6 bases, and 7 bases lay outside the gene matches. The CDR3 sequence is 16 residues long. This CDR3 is CASRFPSGSSYNEQFF. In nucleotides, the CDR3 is TGTGCCAGCAGATTCCCGAGCGGGAGCTCCTACAATGAGCAGTTCTTC. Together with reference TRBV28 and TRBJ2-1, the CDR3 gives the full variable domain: DVKVTQSSRYLVKRTGEKVFLECVQDMDHENMFWYRQDPGLGLRLIYFSYDVKMKEKGDIPEGYSVSREKKERFSLILESASTNQTSMYLCASRFPSGSSYNEQFFGPGTRLTVL.

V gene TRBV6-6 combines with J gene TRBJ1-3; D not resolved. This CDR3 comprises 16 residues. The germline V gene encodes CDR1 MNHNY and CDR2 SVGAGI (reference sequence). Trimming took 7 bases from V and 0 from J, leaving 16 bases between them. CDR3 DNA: TGTGCCAGCACTCAACAGCGGTTGGGCTCTGGAAACACCATATATTTT. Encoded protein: CASTQQRLGSGNTIYF.

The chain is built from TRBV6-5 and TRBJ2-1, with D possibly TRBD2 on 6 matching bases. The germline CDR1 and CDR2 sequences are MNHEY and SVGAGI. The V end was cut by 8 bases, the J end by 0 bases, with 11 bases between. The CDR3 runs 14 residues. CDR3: CASGEDGSYNEQFF. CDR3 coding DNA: TGTGCCAGCGGGGAGGATGGCTCCTACAATGAGCAGTTCTTC.

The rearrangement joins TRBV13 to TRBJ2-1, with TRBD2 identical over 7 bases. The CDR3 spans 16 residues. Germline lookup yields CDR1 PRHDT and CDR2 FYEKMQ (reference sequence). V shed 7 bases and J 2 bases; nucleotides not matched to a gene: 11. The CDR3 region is CASTPSRAGAYNEQFF. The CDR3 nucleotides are TGTGCCAGCACCCCCTCGAGGGCGGGGGCCTACAATGAGCAGTTCTTC.

This chain's CDR3 is CASSLSLEGIYNEQFF. In DNA form, the CDR3 reads TGTGCCAGCAGCTTATCTCTAGAGGGAATCTACAATGAGCAGTTCTTC. The chain employs TRBV7-6 and TRBJ2-1; maybe TRBD2 (5 bases). CDR3 length: 16 amino acids. V was pared by 2 bases and J by 3 bases, with 14 bases between. Germline CDR1 reads SGHVS; CDR2 reads FNYEAQ.

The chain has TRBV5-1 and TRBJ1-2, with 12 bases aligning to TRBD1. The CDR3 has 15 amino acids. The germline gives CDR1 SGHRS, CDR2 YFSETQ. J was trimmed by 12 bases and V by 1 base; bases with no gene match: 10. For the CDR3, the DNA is TGCGCCAGCAGCTTGACCCCGGGACAGGGGGCGGGACACACCTTC. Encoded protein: CASSLTPGQGAGHTF.

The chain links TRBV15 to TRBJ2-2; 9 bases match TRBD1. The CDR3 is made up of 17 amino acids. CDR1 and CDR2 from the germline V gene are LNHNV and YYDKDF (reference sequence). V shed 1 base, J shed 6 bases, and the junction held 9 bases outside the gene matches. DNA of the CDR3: TGTGCCACCAGCAGAGGCTGGGACAGGGCAATTGCCGGGGAGCTGTTTTTT. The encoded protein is CATSRGWDRAIAGELFF.